A few counts support the clone carrying this TCR beta chain. What it recognizes is unknown. The junction departs from germline at one end; a sequencing error may be responsible. Across 18 months, stable Graves' hyperthyroidism was marked by no progression to ophthalmopathy. Fresh peripheral blood, more than 8 ml of it, supplied the PBMCs. This entry belongs to a study of T cells in Graves' hyperthyroidism and ophthalmopathy. This CDR3 comprises 16 residues. Per the germline V gene, CDR1 is SGHAT and CDR2 is FQNNGV. RNA transcripts provided the source from which TCR beta CDR3 regions were amplified. First-round RT-PCR with HTBI primers amplified the TCR CDR3 region. TCRdb re-called the multiplex PCR reads with MiXCR, one entry per CDR3 protein. The data show about 350,000 distinct CDR3 sequences, roughly 14% seen once. The study's findings and limits: Ophthalmopathy and stable hyperthyroidism were told apart by a 13 V-J model. Most expanded thyroid clonotypes above 0.001 also appeared in blood.

Input material: blood. The clonotype comes from a woman aged 25 to 39 with Graves' hyperthyroidism. This chain links TRBV11-2 with TRBJ2-3, with TRBD2 as a possible D gene (6 bases). CDR3 sequence reads: CASSTESGLSTYTQYF. The CDR3 DNA follows: TGTGCCAGCAGCACGGAGAGCGGGCTTAGCACATATACGCAGTATTTT.